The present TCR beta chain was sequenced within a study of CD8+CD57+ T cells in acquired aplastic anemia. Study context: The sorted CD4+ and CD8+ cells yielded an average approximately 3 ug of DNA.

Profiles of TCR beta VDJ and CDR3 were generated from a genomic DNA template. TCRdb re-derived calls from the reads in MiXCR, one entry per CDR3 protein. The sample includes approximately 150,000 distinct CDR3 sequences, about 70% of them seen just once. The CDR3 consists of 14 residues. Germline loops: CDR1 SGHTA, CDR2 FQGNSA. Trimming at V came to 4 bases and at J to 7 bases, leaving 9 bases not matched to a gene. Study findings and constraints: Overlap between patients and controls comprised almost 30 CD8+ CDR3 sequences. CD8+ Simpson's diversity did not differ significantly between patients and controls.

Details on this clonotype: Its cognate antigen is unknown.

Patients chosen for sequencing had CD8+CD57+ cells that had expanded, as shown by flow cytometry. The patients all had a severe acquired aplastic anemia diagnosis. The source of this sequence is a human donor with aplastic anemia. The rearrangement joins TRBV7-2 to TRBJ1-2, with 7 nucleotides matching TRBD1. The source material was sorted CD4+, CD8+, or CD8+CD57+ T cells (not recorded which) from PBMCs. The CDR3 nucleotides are TGTGCCAGCAGCTCCGACAGGGTTTCACTTGGCTACACCTTC. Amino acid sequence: CASSSDRVSLGYTF.